This T cell receptor beta chain stems from a study of OX40 agonist ivuxolimab in advanced cancers. The overall study: Cancers in dose escalation were hepatocellular, melanoma, renal cell and head and neck.

Findings and caveats of the study: The average count of expanded clones was higher among CD8+ T cells than among CD4+.

The table came from immunoSEQ multiplex PCR; TCRdb's copy has only in-frame clones and leaves some out. The sample holds tens of thousands of clones, approximately 84% seen once. Germline CDR1 reads LNHDA; CDR2 reads SQIVND (reference sequence). The CDR3 is 16 residues long. V shed 6 bases and J shed 5 bases, with 21 bases lying between them. Of note for this clone: Its antigen is unknown.

Here the sequenced sample was CD4+ or CD8+ T cells sorted from blood, taken in a trial of the OX40 agonist ivuxolimab. The chain joins TRBV19 to TRBJ2-3; possibly TRBD2 for D (6 bases). This TCR was sampled from an adult with an advanced solid tumor such as melanoma, head and neck, liver or kidney cancer. The CDR3 DNA is TGTGCCAGTAGCCGTCAAGCAGGGAGGAATATAGATACGCAGTATTTT. Its translation: CASSRQAGRNIDTQYF.